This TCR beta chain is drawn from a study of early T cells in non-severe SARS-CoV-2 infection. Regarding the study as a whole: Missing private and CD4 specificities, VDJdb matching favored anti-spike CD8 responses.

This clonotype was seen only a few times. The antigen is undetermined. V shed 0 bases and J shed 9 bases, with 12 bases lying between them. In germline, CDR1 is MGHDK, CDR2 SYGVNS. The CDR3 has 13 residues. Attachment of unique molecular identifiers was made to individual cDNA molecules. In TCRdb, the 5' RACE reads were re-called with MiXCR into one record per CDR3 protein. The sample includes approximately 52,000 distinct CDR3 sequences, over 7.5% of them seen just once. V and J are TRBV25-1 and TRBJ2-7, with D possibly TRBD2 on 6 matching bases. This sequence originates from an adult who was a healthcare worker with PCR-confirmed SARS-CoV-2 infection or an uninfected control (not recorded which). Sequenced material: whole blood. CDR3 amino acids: CASSEYRGSRQYF. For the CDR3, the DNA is TGTGCCAGCAGTGAATACCGGGGGAGTCGGCAGTACTTC.